The sequence of this T cell receptor beta chain was determined in a study of blood T cell repertoires in COVID-19. The wider study: Some COVID-19 samples were acute and others convalescent; all came from the United States, Italy and Spain. Sources were T cells, B-cell-depleted T cells, or PBMCs; the material itself was cDNA or gDNA.

Study processing details: Reference gene primer amplification yielded estimated nucleated cell counts. The assay was immunoSEQ multiplex PCR, and TCRdb's table has in-frame clones only and misses some. V and J calls and clone size are given by that table; D and trimming were obtained from the DNA. The sample shows about 220,000 clones, 80% to 90% of them seen only once. V lost 3 bases, J lost 6 bases, and 9 bases lay in between. The CDR3 totals 13 residues. The V gene's germline CDR1 is LNHDA and CDR2 SQIVND (reference sequence). The chain couples TRBV19 to TRBJ1-5; maybe TRBD1 (5 bases). The sequencing input was peripheral blood. This receptor was obtained from an older woman who had recovered from COVID-19. CDR3 region: CASSIQGGQPQHF. In nucleotides, the CDR3 is TGTGCCAGTAGTATCCAGGGAGGTCAGCCCCAGCATTTT.